This T cell receptor beta chain was sequenced for a study of circulating CD8 cells and anti-PD-1 response in melanoma. About the research overall: Nivolumab was given intravenously at 3 mg/kg every 2 weeks. Response groups: complete/partial responders versus stable/progressive non-responders.

Germline CDR1 and CDR2: SGHNT and YYREEE (reference sequence). The CDR3 contains 15 residues. Between the trimmed V and J ends, which lost 4 bases and 1 base, there was a span of 14 bases. Study-level points and caveats: Tumor reactivity was tested by peptide assays on expanded sorted subsets.

Using approximately 15 ng of total RNA, TCR libraries were made with the QIAseq Immune Repertoire TCR panel. Each CDR3 protein gets one entry after TCRdb re-called the reads with MiXCR. The sample includes some 1,000 distinct CDR3 sequences, 5.8% of them seen just once. From live CD3+CD8+TCRalphabeta+ cells, four PD-1 and/or TIGIT subsets were sorted. Relative to its sample, this clonotype is large (0.1 to 1%). The target antigen is unknown. This chain connects TRBV5-4 to TRBJ2-5; TRBD2 might be the D (6 bases). The sequence derives from a human donor with melanoma. The sequences come from CD8+ T cells from PBMCs, collected at baseline or after one month of anti-PD-1 therapy (not recorded which). The CDR3 reads CASSPPGGIQETQYF. The CDR3 coding sequence is TGTGCCAGCAGCCCACCCGGGGGAATCCAAGAGACCCAGTACTTC.